The source of this TCR beta chain is a study of cytomegalovirus exposure and HLA in healthy donors (dated by TCRdb to about 2017). At the level of the whole study: An earlier analysis of 587 of the donors reported approximately 260 Gb of sequence data and around 120 million unique TCR beta sequences obtained from about 179 million T cells. Roughly 300 gigabases of sequencing data and around 88 million unique TCR sequences made up an early release that covered some 640 HLA-typed donors. Of the approximately 400 genotyped donors, about 84% fell in the genetic ancestry cluster associated with self-reported Caucasian donors. The study aimed to test whether cataloging public T cell receptors could reveal signatures of past pathogen exposure. The study profiled the T cell repertoires of 500 to 800 subjects by immunosequencing and related them to cytomegalovirus serostatus. In addition to the first cohort of roughly 670 subjects, a separate validation cohort of 100 to 150 different subjects was used. To predict cytomegalovirus infection status, the study combined high-throughput TCR immunosequencing, statistical association of individual TCRs with disease status, and machine learning. In a later analysis, previously published TCR beta repertoires from several hundred donors were re-analyzed and high-resolution HLA genotyping was added so that TCR occurrence patterns could be studied. Rather than drawing on any new phenotypic data, the later analysis identified candidate immune exposures from TCR beta sequences and the way those sequences occurred across donors. To decide whether each TCR beta V gene segment behaved as functional or pseudogenic, an earlier analysis of some 570 of the donors relied on high-throughput TCR beta sequencing. Donor age, sex, ethnicity and CMV serostatus were collected together with the repertoire data. In a later genetic analysis, genome-wide SNP genotypes for about three fifths of the 666 donors were used, and that subset was treated as a discovery cohort. All discovery cohort repertoires had been generated on a single sequencing platform. HLA typing covered class I and class II loci at four-digit resolution. The number of donors typed differed by locus, with 629-630 for A, B, C, DRB1 and DQB1, more than 500 for DQA1, 606 for DPA1, and approximately 470 for DPB1. About five DR-DQ haplotypes were handled as single units for association and clustering, since linkage in the cohort was strong. Among some 410 genotyped donors of the cohort, an average of around 220,000 unique TCR beta nucleotide sequences was sequenced per donor, of which about 19% were non-productive. The study at large found these results: This cohort had only TCR beta chains sequenced, and the lack of alpha or paired-chain data limited which features could be detected. An earlier analysis of approximately 590 of the donors showed that most TCR beta V segments appeared in productive rearrangements either about 90% or about 30% of the time, which broadly matched IMGT annotations. In both the original and validation cohorts, the classifier was reported to diagnose cytomegalovirus status with high specificity and sensitivity. A later analysis found that TCR association rates varied across HLA loci, with DRB1 alleles showing the most associated TCRs and HLA-C alleles the fewest. Most CMV-associated TCR beta chains appeared to be HLA-restricted in a later analysis, and the HLA associations seemed to be driven largely by CMV exposure. Immune exposure information for the cohort was limited to CMV serostatus. Specific HLA alleles were associated with more than 15,000 TCR beta sequences at a false discovery rate of 0.05 in a later analysis. The 87-base-pair reads could not distinguish some IMGT-functional V segments, including TRBV6-2 and TRBV6-3, so those segments were excluded. A later analysis reported that several top co-occurrence clusters appeared linked to parvovirus B19, influenza, CMV and Epstein-Barr virus. According to a later genetic analysis, donors in an Asian-associated ancestry cluster had fewer N-insertions in productive TCRs than the roughly 700-donor mean. The study listed 150 to 200 TCR beta chains as associated with cytomegalovirus. The sequencing pipeline was judged likely to have produced a cluster of highly shared sequence variants as a technical artifact. In vitro tests confirmed that three of the cytomegalovirus-associated TCR beta chains recognize cytomegalovirus antigens. According to the authors, the approach could potentially be generalized to other disease states and immunological phenotypes. Most TCR sequences were observed very rarely across donors, whereas some public TCRs were present in many individuals. Because counts were too low, about 18 rarely observed V segments, including chromosome 9 orphons, were excluded from the earlier analysis of 587 of the donors. A later analysis found that HLA-associated TCR beta chains were more clonally expanded and had lower generation probabilities than equally common non-associated chains. A later genetic analysis associated a missense DCLRE1C variant with V-gene and J-gene trimming of TCR beta chains, and an independent cohort replicated the association. A further reported finding was that TCR beta sequences accurately predicted the HLA-A and HLA-B alleles for most subjects in the first cohort. Linkage disequilibrium might explain the correlated functional status among segregating V segments, but an unknown experimental factor could not be ruled out. Assigning TCR associations to individual alleles was difficult when HLA alleles, especially DR and DQ, strongly co-occurred. Because HLA typing was missing for some donors at each locus, association tests included only the typed subset. Presence/absence analyses assumed roughly uniform sequencing depth across donors, an assumption that may not hold.

A word on this clone: Its antigen is currently not known. Base qualities were left out, and no much larger clone turns up one base away.

The germline V gene encodes CDR1 MNHNS and CDR2 SASEGT. V and J lose 8 bases and 1 base, and a span of 11 bases separates them. Including the terminal cysteine and phenylalanine, the CDR3 comprises 13 residues. Kept here is only the CDR3 DNA, which spans 39 bases and is read in frame from base 1. In total, fewer than 750 healthy bone marrow donors made up the cohort. At the time of sampling, every cohort member was nominally healthy, though immune exposures that went unrecorded were likely present. The donor tested CMV seropositive and was one of the 289 seropositive cohort members. Each donor provided a peripheral blood sample, and peripheral blood mononuclear cells were used for TCR beta sequencing. Genomic DNA extraction from the blood cell samples was performed with the Qiagen DNeasy Blood Extraction Kit. Library method: the immunoSEQ multiplex PCR assay. For the multiplex PCR, a mixture combining 60 forward primers for TCR Vbeta segments and 13 reverse primers for TCR Jbeta segments was used. The CDR3 region of rearranged TCR beta genes was amplified from genomic DNA with a multiplex PCR assay. The Illumina HiSeq System was used to sequence the amplified TCR beta libraries as 87-base-pair reads. In the authors' own workflow: A later analysis tallied around 82 million unique TCR beta chains across the 666 repertoires, and around 12 million of those chains were shared by two or more donors. Raw reads were error-corrected and collapsed into unique sequences with a nearest-neighbor algorithm that merged closely related sequences to remove PCR and sequencing errors. Alignment of CDR3 sequences to IMGT reference sequences was used to assign V, D and J gene segments. For a sequence to be retained, a match of at least six nucleotides to both a V gene segment and a J gene segment was required. A rearrangement was called productive if the CDR3 had no stop codons and remained in frame with V and J, and every other rearrangement was called non-productive. CDR3 was defined according to IMGT convention as the region running from the second conserved V-encoded cysteine to the conserved J-encoded phenylalanine. The earlier analysis of some 600 of the donors excluded sequences that lacked an unambiguous match to a single V gene segment. An earlier analysis of 500 to 600 of the donors classified V segments as functional when productive rearrangements were above 56.7% and as segregating when the standard deviation between donors was above 5%. A statistical classification framework was developed to diagnose cytomegalovirus status using the catalog of TCR beta chain sequences. V and J gene assignment, in a later analysis, came from comparing TCR nucleotide sequences with IMGT/GENE-DB human TR gene sequences. A later analysis assigned CDR3 sequences and most-parsimonious VDJ recombination scenarios with the TCRdist pipeline. In a later analysis, every TCR beta chain was defined by the combination of its CDR3 amino acid sequence and its V-gene family, and reads without a unique V-gene family were dropped. A later analysis removed 450 to 600 highly shared, low-generation-probability nucleotide sequences to deal with suspected cross-contamination and a sequencing artifact. In a later analysis, a clonal expansion index was calculated for each public chain from normalized within-repertoire ranks of inferred template counts. Generation probabilities in a later analysis came from a VDJ recombination model fitted to out-of-frame rearrangements, and those results were checked against IGoR. A later analysis scored TCR-TCR, TCR-HLA and TCR-CMV co-occurrence with hypergeometric tests, applying a repertoire-size bias correction to TCR pairs. In a later analysis, false discovery rates were estimated by permuting HLA or CMV assignments 20 times. A later analysis grouped co-occurring TCRs with DBSCAN, adding TCRdist sequence similarity when clustering within HLA-allele-positive subsets. Repertoires with fewer than 30,000 or more than 120,000 public chains, plus five repertoires with anomalous nucleotide sharing, were excluded from co-occurrence clustering. Not all clones reach the TCRdb copy of this immuneACCESS table, which keeps in-frame sequences only. Checked studies attribute under half of the gap to unresolved V genes and leave the rest unexplained. V, J and clone size reflect that table, while D and trimming were determined from the DNA. The sample table records 120,000 to 150,000 clones; 75% to 80% of these occur just once. Clones ranked in the top ten supply roughly 3.1% of the sample.

This chain joins TRBV6-1 to TRBJ1-2; a weak D assignment points to TRBD1 (6 bases agree). The specimen was PBMCs. The TCR sequence derives from a man aged 40-55 years in good health and CMV-seropositive. This receptor carries the CDR3 CASGDNLNYGYTF. The DNA reads as follows: TGTGCCAGCGGGGACAACCTTAACTATGGCTACACCTTC.